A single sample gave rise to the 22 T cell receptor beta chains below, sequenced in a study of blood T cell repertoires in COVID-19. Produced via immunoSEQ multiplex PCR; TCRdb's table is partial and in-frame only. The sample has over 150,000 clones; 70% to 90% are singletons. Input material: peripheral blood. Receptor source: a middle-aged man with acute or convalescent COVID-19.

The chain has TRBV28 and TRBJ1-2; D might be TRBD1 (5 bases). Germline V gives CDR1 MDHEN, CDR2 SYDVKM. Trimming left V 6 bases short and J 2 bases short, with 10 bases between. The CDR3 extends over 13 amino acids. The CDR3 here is CASREGTNYGYTF. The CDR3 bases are TGTGCCAGCAGGGAGGGGACCAACTATGGCTACACCTTC.

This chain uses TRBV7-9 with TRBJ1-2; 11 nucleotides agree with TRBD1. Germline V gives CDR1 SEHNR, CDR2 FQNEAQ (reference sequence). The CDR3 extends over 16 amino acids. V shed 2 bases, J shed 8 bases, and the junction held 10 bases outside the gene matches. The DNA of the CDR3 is TGTGCCAGCAGCTTATGGTTGGACAGGGGGCAGGAGGGCTACACCTTC. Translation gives CASSLWLDRGQEGYTF.

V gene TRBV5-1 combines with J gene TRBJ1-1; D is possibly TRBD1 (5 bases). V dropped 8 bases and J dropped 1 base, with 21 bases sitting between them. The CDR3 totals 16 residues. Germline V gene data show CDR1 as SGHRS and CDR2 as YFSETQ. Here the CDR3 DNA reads TGCGCCAGTTCCCGTCAGAACCGGCAGGGGAACACTGAAGCTTTCTTT. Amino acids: CASSRQNRQGNTEAFF.

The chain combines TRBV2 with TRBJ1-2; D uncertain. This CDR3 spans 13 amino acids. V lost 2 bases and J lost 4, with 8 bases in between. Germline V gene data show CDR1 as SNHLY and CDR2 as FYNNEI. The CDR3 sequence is CASSEQAGYGYTF. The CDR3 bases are TGTGCCAGCAGTGAACAGGCCGGCTATGGCTACACCTTC.

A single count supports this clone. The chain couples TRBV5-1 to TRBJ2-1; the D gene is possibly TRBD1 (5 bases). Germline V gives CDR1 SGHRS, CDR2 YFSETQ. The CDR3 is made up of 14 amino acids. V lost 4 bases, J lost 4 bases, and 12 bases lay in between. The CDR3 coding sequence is TGCGCCAGCAGCCCAGGACAACGATACAATGAGCAGTTCTTC. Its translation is CASSPGQRYNEQFF.

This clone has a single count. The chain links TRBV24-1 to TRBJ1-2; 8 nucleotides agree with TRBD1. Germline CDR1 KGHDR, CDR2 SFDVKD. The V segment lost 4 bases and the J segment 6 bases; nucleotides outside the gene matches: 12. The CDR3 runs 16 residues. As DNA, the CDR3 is TGTGCCACCAGTGACCCCGCCGGGGCAGGGGGCGATGGCTACACCTTC. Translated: CATSDPAGAGGDGYTF.

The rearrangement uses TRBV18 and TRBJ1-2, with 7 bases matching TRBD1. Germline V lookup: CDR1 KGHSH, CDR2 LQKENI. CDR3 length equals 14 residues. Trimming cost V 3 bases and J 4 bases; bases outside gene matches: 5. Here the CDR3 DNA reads TGTGCCAGCTCACCGGGGACAGCTACCTATGGCTACACCTTC. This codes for CASSPGTATYGYTF. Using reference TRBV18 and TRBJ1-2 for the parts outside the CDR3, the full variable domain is NAGVMQNPRHLVRRRGQEARLRCSPMKGHSHVYWYRQLPEEGLKFMVYLQKENIIDESGMPKERFSAEFPKEGPSILRIQQVVRGDSAAYFCASSPGTATYGYTFGSGTRLTVV.

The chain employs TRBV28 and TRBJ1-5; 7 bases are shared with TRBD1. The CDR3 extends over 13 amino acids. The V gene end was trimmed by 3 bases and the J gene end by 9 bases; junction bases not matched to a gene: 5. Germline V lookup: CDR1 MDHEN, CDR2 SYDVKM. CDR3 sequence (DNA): TGTGCCAGCAGTTTGGCCGGGGACAGGCCCCAGCATTTT. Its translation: CASSLAGDRPQHF. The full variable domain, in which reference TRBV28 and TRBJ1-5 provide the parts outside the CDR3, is DVKVTQSSRYLVKRTGEKVFLECVQDMDHENMFWYRQDPGLGLRLIYFSYDVKMKEKGDIPEGYSVSREKKERFSLILESASTNQTSMYLCASSLAGDRPQHFGDGTRLSIL.

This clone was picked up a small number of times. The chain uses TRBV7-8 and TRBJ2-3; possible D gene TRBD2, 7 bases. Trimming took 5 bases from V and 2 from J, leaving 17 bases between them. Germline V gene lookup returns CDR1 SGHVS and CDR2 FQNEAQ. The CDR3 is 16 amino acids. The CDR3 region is CASSAREGGPTDTQYF. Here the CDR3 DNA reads TGTGCCAGCAGCGCCAGGGAGGGGGGGCCCACAGATACGCAGTATTTT.

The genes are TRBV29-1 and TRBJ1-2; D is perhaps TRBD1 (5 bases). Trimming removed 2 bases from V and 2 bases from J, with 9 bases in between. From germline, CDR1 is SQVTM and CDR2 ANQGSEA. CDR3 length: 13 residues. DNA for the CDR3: TGCAGCGTTGAACCAGGGATAAACTATGGCTACACCTTC. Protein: CSVEPGINYGYTF.

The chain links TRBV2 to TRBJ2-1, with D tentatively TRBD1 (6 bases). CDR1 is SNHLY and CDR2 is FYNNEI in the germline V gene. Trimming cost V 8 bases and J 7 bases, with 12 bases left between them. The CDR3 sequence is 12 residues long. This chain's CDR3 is CASSIRGNEQFF. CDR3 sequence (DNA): TGTGCCAGCTCGATCAGGGGTAATGAGCAGTTCTTC.

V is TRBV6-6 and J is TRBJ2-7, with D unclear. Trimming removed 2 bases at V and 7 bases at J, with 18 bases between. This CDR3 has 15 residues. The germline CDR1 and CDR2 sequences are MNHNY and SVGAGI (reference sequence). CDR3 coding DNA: TGTGCCAGCAGTTACGGGCTTGTCGCAATCGGAGAGCAGTACTTC. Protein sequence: CASSYGLVAIGEQYF.

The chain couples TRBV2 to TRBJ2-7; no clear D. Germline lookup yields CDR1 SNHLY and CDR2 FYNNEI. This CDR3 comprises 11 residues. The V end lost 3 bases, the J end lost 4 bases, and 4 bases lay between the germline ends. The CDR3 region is CASSERYEQYF. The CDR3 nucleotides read TGTGCCAGCAGTGAGAGGTACGAGCAGTACTTC.

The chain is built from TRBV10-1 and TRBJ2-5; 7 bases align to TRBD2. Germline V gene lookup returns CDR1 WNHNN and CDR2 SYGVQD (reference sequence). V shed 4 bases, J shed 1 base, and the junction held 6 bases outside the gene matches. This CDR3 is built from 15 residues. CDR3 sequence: CASSGAAGTQETQYF. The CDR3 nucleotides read TGCGCCAGCAGTGGGGCAGCGGGGACCCAAGAGACCCAGTACTTC.

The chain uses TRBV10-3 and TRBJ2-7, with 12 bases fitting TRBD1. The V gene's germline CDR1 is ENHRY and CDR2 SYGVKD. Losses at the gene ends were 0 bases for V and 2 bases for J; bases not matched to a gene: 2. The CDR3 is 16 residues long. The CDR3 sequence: CAISESWDRGPYEQYF. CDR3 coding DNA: TGTGCCATCAGTGAGTCGTGGGACAGGGGGCCCTACGAGCAGTACTTC.

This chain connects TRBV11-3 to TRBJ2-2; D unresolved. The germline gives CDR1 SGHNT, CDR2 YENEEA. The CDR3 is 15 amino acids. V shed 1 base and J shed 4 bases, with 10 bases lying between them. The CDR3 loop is CASSLGGEFTGELFF. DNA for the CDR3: TGTGCCAGCAGCTTAGGAGGCGAATTCACCGGGGAGCTGTTTTTT.

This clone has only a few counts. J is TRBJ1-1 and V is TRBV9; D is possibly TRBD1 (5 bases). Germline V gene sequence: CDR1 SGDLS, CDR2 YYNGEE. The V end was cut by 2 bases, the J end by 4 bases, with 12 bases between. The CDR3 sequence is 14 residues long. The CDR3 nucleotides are TGTGCCAGCAGCGTCGACAGTCTAAGCACTGAAGCTTTCTTT. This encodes CASSVDSLSTEAFF.

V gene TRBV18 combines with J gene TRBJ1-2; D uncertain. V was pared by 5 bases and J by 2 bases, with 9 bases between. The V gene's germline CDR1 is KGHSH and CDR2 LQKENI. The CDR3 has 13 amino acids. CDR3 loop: CASSEAQNYGYTF. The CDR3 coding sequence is TGTGCCAGCTCAGAGGCTCAAAACTATGGCTACACCTTC.

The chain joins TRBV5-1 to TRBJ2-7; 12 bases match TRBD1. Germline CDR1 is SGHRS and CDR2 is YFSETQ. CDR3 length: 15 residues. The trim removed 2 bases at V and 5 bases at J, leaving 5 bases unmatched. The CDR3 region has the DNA TGCGCCAGCAGCTTAGGTGGGACAGGGGGCCACGAGCAGTACTTC. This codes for CASSLGGTGGHEQYF.

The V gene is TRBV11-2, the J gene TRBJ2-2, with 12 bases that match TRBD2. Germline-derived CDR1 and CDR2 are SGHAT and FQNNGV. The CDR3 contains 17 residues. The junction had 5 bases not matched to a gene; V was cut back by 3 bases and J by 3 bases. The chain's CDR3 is CASSFTSGGIYTGELFF. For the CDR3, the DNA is TGTGCCAGCAGCTTTACTAGCGGGGGGATCTACACCGGGGAGCTGTTTTTT.

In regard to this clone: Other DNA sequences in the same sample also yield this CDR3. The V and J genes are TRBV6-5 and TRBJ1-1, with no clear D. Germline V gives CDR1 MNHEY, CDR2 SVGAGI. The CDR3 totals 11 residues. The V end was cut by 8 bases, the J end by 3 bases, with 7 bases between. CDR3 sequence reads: CASRRDTEAFF. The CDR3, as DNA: TGTGCCAGCCGTCGGGACACTGAAGCTTTCTTT.

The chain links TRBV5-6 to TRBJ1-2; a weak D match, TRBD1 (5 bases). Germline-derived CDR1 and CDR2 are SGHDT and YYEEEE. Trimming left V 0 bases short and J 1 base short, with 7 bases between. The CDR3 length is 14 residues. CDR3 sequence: CASSLAQVNYGYTF. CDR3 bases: TGTGCCAGCAGCTTGGCACAGGTTAACTATGGCTACACCTTC. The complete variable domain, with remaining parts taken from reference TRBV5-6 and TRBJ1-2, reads DAGVTQSPTHLIKTRGQQVTLRCSPKSGHDTVSWYQQALGQGPQFIFQYYEEEERQRGNFPDRFSGHQFPNYSSELNVNALLLGDSALYLCASSLAQVNYGYTFGSGTRLTVV.